Below, 18 T cell receptor beta chains from the same sample are listed, as sequenced in a study of blood T cells in healthy people across ages. A second PCR of 7 to 11 cycles used a sample-barcoded 5' primer and a J-beta primer mix. From the 5' RACE reads, TCRdb called clonotypes with MiXCR, one entry per CDR3 protein. The sample holds around 1,000,000 distinct CDR3 sequences, less than 25% seen once. These data are also associated with another study on T cells of mothers and their children.

Sequenced: blood. The receptors were gathered from a girl aged 2-10 years in good health.

The chain recombines TRBV29-1 with TRBJ2-1; the match to TRBD2 covers 8 bases. The end of the DNA fits TRBJ2-5 better, so the J call may be wrong. Germline assignment: CDR1 SQVTM and CDR2 ANQGSEA. CDR3 length: 14 residues. The CDR3 is CSVGSGGLVETQYF. DNA for the CDR3: TGCAGCGTAGGGAGCGGGGGTCTGGTGGAGACCCAGTACTTC.

Only a few counts were recorded for this clonotype. This chain connects TRBV7-8 to TRBJ2-3; TRBD2 matches 7 bases. V lost 3 bases to trimming and J lost 0 bases; unmatched junction nucleotides: 3. CDR1 and CDR2 (germline): SGHVS, FQNEAQ. The CDR3 has 15 amino acids. The CDR3 loop reads CASSLREISTDTQYF. The CDR3 DNA is TGTGCCAGCAGCTTGCGGGAGATAAGCACAGATACGCAGTATTTT.

The chain links TRBV12-3 or TRBV12-4 to TRBJ2-1; D is uncertain. The CDR3 consists of 15 residues. V lost 2 bases to trimming and J lost 0 bases, with 8 bases between them. This CDR3 reads CASSLRPISYNEQFF. The CDR3 bases are TGTGCCAGCAGTTTAAGGCCTATCTCCTACAATGAGCAGTTCTTC.

J is TRBJ2-1 and V is TRBV12-3 or TRBV12-4; TRBD2 agrees at 10 bases. The assigned J gene may be wrong: the sequence end matches TRBJ2-7 better. This CDR3 contains 15 residues. The CDR3 DNA reads as TGTGCCAGCAGTTTCAGTAGCGGGGGGAACTACGAGCAGTACTTC. Amino acid sequence: CASSFSSGGNYEQYF.

The chain combines TRBV7-2 with TRBJ1-4; TRBD1 matches at 9 bases. The trim removed 0 bases at V and 8 bases at J, leaving 1 base unmatched. The CDR3 totals 14 residues. Looked up from germline, CDR1 is SGHTA and CDR2 is FQGNSA. The CDR3 sequence is CASSLATGGEKLFF. The CDR3 nucleotides are TGTGCCAGCAGCTTAGCGACAGGGGGAGAAAAACTGTTTTTT.

This chain joins TRBV9 and TRBJ1-4; no clear D. Per the germline V gene, CDR1 is SGDLS and CDR2 is YYNGEE. V lost 0 bases and J lost 1, with 10 bases in between. This CDR3 has 16 residues. This CDR3 is CASSVGPGETNEKLFF. The CDR3 nucleotides are TGTGCCAGCAGCGTAGGTCCAGGAGAAACTAATGAAAAACTGTTTTTT. The full variable domain, with the rest looked up from reference TRBV9 and TRBJ1-4, is DSGVTQTPKHLITATGQRVTLRCSPRSGDLSVYWYQQSLDQGLQFLIQYYNGEERAKGNILERFSAQQFPDLHSELNLSSLELGDSALYFCASSVGPGETNEKLFFGSGTQLSVL.

The table lists this clonotype with a few counts. V and J are TRBV20-1 and TRBJ2-4, with D possibly being TRBD2 (5 bases). Germline lookup yields CDR1 DFQATT and CDR2 SNEGSKA (reference sequence). The CDR3 totals 15 residues. V gave up 3 bases and J gave up 0 bases, with 12 bases separating them. CDR3 residues: CSASRTGLAKNIQYF. The CDR3 nucleotides are TGCAGTGCTAGTCGGACTGGACTAGCCAAAAACATTCAGTACTTC.

This clonotype was counted a few times. This chain connects TRBV6-5 to TRBJ2-5, with 8 bases that match TRBD1. Germline CDR1 MNHEY, CDR2 SVGAGI. Germline trimming cut 5 bases from V and 11 bases from J; bases unmatched to any gene: 10. The CDR3 sequence is 13 residues long. The CDR3 is CASSPTGVQEQYF. As DNA, the CDR3 is TGTGCCAGCAGTCCGACAGGGGTCCAAGAGCAGTACTTC.

The gene calls are TRBV27 and TRBJ1-5; D may be TRBD1 (5 bases). The CDR3 totals 14 residues. Trimming stripped 3 bases from V and 4 bases from J, with 10 bases between. Germline values: CDR1 MNHEY, CDR2 SMNVEV (reference sequence). The CDR3 DNA is TGTGCCAGCAGTTTTAATGGGGGGAATCAGCCCCAGCATTTT. Residues: CASSFNGGNQPQHF.

This clonotype was found a few times. This chain uses TRBV6-5 with TRBJ2-5, with 9 positions matching TRBD2. The J call is uncertain, as TRBJ2-7 better fits the DNA end. This CDR3 region has 15 residues. In germline, CDR1 is MNHEY, CDR2 SVGAGI. CDR3 residues: CASSYEPSGVYEQYF. CDR3 coding DNA: TGTGCCAGCAGTTACGAACCTAGCGGGGTTTACGAGCAGTACTTC.

Comments on this clonotype: The junction departs from germline at one end; a sequencing error may be responsible. The gene calls are TRBV7-2 and TRBJ2-7; no reliable D call. The CDR3 has 11 amino acids. Per the germline V gene, CDR1 is SGHTA and CDR2 is FQGNSA. The CDR3 loop is CASSLPGPFNF. CDR3 sequence (DNA): TGTGCCAGCAGCTTACCGGGCCCTTTCAACTTC.

About this clonotype: A read error may produce the germline difference seen at one junction end. As DNA, the CDR3 is TGCAGTGCTAGAAGCTACGATGAGCAGTTCTTC. Its protein is CSARSYDEQFF. This chain uses TRBV20-1 with TRBJ2-1; unclear D gene. The CDR3 totals 11 residues. Per the germline V gene, CDR1 is DFQATT and CDR2 is SNEGSKA (reference sequence).

DNA of the CDR3: TGTGCCAGCAGCACAGGAAACCTAGCCAAAAACATTCAGTACTTC. Translated: CASSTGNLAKNIQYF. The V call is TRBV7-2, the J call TRBJ2-4; tentative D call: TRBD1 (5 bases). Germline assignment: CDR1 SGHTA and CDR2 FQGNSA. The CDR3 runs 15 residues. Trimming pared 5 bases from V and 0 bases from J, leaving 11 bases between.

The genes are TRBV7-3 and TRBJ1-3, with no clear D. This CDR3 region has 15 residues. V lost 0 bases, J lost 0 bases, and 6 bases lay in between. Looked up from germline, CDR1 is SGHTA and CDR2 is FQGTGA. The chain's CDR3 is CASSLTGFSGNTIYF. In DNA form, the CDR3 reads TGTGCCAGCAGCTTAACGGGGTTCTCTGGAAACACCATATATTTT.

This clonotype has more than one count but fewer than ten. CDR3 amino acids: CASSQPGQSAEQYF. DNA for the CDR3: TGTGCCAGCAGCCAACCGGGACAGTCTGCCGAGCAGTACTTC. The chain joins TRBV3-1 to TRBJ2-7; 7 nucleotides align to TRBD1. The CDR3 consists of 14 residues. The J segment lost 6 bases and the V segment lost 2 bases, leaving 7 bases of the junction unmatched. The germline V gene encodes CDR1 LGHDT and CDR2 YNNKEL (reference sequence).

The V gene is TRBV11-2, the J gene TRBJ2-5; D remains unclear. The DNA end is more similar to TRBJ2-1, so the J call may be wrong. CDR3 length equals 14 residues. CDR1 is SGHAT, CDR2 FQNNGV, per germline. The CDR3 spells CASGSPYVGNEQFF. As DNA, the CDR3 is TGTGCCAGCGGCTCCCCCTACGTTGGCAATGAGCAGTTCTTC.

The rearrangement links TRBV28 to TRBJ2-5, with D unresolved. The CDR3 runs 15 residues. Germline V gene sequence: CDR1 MDHEN, CDR2 SYDVKM. The V and J ends lost 2 bases and 5 bases respectively, with 15 bases between them. The CDR3 spells CASSLTARPGETQYF. The CDR3 DNA follows: TGTGCCAGCAGTTTAACGGCCAGGCCAGGCGAGACCCAGTACTTC.

This clonotype was found many times. The gene calls are TRBV2 and TRBJ2-3; D not resolved. Trimming removed 6 bases from V and 5 bases from J, with 9 bases in between. The CDR3 runs to 12 residues. The germline gives CDR1 SNHLY, CDR2 FYNNEI. CDR3 sequence reads: CASSGDGDTQYF. The CDR3, as DNA: TGTGCCAGCAGCGGCGACGGAGATACGCAGTATTTT.